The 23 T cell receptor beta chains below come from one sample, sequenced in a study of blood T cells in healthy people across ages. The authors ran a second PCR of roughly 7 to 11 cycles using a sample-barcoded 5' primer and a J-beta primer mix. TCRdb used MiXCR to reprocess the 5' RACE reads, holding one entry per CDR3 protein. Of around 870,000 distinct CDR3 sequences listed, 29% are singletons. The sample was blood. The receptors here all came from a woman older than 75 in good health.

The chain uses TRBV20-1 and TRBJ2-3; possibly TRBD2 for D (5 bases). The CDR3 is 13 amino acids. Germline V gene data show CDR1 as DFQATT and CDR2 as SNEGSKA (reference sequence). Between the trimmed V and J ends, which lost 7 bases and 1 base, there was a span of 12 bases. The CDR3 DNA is TGCAGTGAACGCGGGTTTGGCACAGATACGCAGTATTTT. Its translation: CSERGFGTDTQYF.

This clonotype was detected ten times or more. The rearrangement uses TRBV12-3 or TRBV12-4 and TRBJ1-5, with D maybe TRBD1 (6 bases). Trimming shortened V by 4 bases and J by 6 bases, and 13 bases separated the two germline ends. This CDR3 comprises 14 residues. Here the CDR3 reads CASSSRGWSQPQHF. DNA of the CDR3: TGTGCCAGCAGTTCCAGGGGCTGGAGTCAGCCCCAGCATTTT.

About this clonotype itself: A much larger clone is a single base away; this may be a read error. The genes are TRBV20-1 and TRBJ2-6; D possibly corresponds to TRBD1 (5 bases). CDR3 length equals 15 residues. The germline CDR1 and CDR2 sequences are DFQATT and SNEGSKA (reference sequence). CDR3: CSARAQLSGANVRTF. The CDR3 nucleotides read TGCAGTGCTAGAGCTCAGCTCTCTGGGGCCAACGTCCGGACTTTC.

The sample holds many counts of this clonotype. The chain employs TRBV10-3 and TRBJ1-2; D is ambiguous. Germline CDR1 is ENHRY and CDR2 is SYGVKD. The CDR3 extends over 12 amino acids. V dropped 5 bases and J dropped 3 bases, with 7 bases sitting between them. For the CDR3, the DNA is TGTGCCATCAGTCCAGAAGACTATGGCTACACCTTC. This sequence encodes CAISPEDYGYTF.

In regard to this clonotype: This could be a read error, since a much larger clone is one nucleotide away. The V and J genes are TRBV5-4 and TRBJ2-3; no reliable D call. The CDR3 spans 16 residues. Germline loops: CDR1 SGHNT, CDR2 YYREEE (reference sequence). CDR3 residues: CASSLAGRESTDTRYF. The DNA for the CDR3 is TGTGCCAGCAGCTTGGCCGGAAGGGAAAGCACAGATACGCGGTATTTT.

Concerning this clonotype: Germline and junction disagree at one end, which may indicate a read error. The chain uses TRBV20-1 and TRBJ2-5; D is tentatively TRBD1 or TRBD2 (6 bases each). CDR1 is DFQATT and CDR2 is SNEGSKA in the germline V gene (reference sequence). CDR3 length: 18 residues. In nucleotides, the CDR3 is TGCAGTGCTAGAGGATCCCGGGGGACCGAGGGACAACAAGAGACCCAGTGCTTC. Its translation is CSARGSRGTEGQQETQCF.

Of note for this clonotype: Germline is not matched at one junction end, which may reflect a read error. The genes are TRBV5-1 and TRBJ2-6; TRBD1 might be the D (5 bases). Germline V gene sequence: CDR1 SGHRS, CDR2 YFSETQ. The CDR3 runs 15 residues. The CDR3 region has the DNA TGCGCCAGCAGCTTGAGGTCCTCTGGGGCCAACGTCCCGACTTTC. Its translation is CASSLRSSGANVPTF.

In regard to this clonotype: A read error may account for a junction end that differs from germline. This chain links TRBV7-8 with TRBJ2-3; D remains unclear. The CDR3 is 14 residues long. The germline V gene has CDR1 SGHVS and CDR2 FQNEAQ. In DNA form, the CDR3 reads TGCGCCAGCAGACGGTTAATCGGCACAGATACGCAGTATTTT. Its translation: CASRRLIGTDTQYF.

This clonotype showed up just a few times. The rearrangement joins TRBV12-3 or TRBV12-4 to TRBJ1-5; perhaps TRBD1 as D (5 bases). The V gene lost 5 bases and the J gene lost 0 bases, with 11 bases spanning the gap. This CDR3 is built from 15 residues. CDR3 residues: CASSRDFHSNQPQHF. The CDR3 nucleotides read TGTGCCAGCAGTCGGGACTTTCATAGCAATCAGCCCCAGCATTTT.

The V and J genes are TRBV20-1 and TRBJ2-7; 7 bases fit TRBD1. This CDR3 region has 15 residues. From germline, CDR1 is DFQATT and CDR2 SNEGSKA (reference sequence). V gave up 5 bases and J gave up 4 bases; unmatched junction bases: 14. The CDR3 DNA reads TGCAGTGCTTTCCCGGGACAGCAGGCGATTTACGAGCAGTACTTC. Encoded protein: CSAFPGQQAIYEQYF.

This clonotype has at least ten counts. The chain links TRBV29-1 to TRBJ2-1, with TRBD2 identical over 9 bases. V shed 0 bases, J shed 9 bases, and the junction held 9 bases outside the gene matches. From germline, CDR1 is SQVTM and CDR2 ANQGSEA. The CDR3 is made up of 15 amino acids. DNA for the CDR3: TGCAGCGTTGAAGATGGCGCGGGGGGGTTTCGTGAGCAGTTCTTC. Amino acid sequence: CSVEDGAGGFREQFF.

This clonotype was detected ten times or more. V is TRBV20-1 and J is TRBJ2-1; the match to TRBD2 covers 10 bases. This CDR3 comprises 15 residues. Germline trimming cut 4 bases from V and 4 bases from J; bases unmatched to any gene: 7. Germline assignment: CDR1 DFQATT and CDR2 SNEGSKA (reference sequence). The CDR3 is CSAKSGGDAYNEQFF. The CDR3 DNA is TGCAGTGCTAAAAGCGGGGGGGATGCTTACAATGAGCAGTTCTTC.

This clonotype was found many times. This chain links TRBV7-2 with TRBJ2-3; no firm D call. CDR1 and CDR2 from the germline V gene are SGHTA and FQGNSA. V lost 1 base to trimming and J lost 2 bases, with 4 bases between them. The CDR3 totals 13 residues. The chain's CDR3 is CASSLDHTDTQYF. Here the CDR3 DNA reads TGTGCCAGCAGCTTAGACCACACAGATACGCAGTATTTT.

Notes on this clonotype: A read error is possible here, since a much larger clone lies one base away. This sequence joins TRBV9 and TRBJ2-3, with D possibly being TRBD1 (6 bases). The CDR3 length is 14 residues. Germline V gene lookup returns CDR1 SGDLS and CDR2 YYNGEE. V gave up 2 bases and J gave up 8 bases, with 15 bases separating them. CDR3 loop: CASSVAGARGTQYF. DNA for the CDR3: TGTGCCAGCAGCGTGGCAGGGGCACGAGGTACGCAGTATTTT.

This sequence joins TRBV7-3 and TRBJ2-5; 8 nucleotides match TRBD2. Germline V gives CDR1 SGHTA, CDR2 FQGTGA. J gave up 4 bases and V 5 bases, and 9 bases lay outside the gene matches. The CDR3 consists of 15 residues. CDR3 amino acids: CASSPQRGRLETQYF. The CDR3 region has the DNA TGTGCCAGCAGCCCACAGCGGGGGCGGCTAGAGACCCAGTACTTC.

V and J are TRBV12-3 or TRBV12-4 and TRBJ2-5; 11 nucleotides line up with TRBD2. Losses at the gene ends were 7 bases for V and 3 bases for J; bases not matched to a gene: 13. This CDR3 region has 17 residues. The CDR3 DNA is TGTGCCAGCACCTGGACTAGCGGGCGACCGACTAAAGAGACCCAGTACTTC. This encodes CASTWTSGRPTKETQYF.

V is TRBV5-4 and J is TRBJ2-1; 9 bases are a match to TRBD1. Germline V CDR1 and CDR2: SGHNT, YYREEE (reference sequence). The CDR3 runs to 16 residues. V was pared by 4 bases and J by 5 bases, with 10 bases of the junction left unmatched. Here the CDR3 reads CASSARDRELDNEQFF. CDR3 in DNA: TGTGCCAGCAGCGCCCGGGACAGGGAGTTGGACAATGAGCAGTTCTTC. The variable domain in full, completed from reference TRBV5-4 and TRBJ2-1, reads ETGVTQSPTHLIKTRGQQVTLRCSSQSGHNTVSWYQQALGQGPQFIFQYYREEENGRGNFPPRFSGLQFPNYSSELNVNALELDDSALYLCASSARDRELDNEQFFGPGTRLTVL.

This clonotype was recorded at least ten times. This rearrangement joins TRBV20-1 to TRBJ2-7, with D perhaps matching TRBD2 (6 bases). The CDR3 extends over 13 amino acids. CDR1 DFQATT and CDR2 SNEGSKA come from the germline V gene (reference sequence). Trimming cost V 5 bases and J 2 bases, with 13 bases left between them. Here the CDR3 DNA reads TGCAGTGCTCCGGGACTCACCACCTACGAGCAGTACTTC. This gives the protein CSAPGLTTYEQYF.

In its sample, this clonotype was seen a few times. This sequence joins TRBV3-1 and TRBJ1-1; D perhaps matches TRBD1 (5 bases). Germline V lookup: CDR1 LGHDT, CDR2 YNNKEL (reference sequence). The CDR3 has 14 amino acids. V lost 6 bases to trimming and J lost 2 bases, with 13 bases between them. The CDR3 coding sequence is TGTGCCAGCAGATTCGACAGCAGCAACACTGAAGCTTTCTTT. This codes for CASRFDSSNTEAFF.

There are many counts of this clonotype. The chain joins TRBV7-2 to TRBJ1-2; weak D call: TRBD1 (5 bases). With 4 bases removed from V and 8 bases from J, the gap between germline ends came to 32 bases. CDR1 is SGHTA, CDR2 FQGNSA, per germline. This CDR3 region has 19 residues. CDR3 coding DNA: TGTGCCAGCAGCTCAAATAACCCCTTCAGTCTGCCTCAGGGCCGGGGCTACACCTTC. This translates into CASSSNNPFSLPQGRGYTF.

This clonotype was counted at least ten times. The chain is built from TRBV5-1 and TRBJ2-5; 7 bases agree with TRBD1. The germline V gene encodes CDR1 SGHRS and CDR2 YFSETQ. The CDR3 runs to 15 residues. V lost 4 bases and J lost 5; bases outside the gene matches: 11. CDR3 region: CASSNGQAELETQYF. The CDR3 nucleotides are TGCGCCAGCAGCAACGGACAGGCCGAGCTGGAGACCCAGTACTTC.

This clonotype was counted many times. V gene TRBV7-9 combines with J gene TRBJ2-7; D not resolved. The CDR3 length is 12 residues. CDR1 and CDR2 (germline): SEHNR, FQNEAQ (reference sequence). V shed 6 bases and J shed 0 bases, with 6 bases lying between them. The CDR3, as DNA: TGTGCCAGCAGGACGGACTCCTACGAGCAGTACTTC. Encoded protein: CASRTDSYEQYF.

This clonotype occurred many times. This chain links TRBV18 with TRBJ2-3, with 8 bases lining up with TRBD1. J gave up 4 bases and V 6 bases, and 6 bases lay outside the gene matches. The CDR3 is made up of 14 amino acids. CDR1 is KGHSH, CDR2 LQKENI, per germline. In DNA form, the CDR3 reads TGTGCCAGCTCTCCGACAGGGGCGGCAGATACGCAGTATTTT. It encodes CASSPTGAADTQYF.